Below, 29 T cell receptor beta chains from the same sample are listed, as sequenced in a study of cytomegalovirus exposure and HLA in healthy donors. The study ran its PCR with 60 Vbeta and 13 Jbeta primers. Method: immunoSEQ multiplex PCR; TCRdb's copy keeps in-frame clones and lacks some. This sample has more than 60,000 clones, with 70% to 85% found just once. The source material was PBMCs. Source of these receptors: a man aged 70 or older in good health and CMV-seropositive.

This chain links TRBV10-2 with TRBJ1-1, with 9 nucleotides matching TRBD1. The CDR3 is 14 amino acids. CDR1 WSHSY and CDR2 SAAADI come from the germline V gene. J gave up 4 bases and V 6 bases, and 6 bases lay outside the gene matches. The CDR3 nucleotides are TGCGCCAGCAGCCAGACAGGGGGTGCCACTGAAGCTTTCTTT. This codes for CASSQTGGATEAFF.

The V call is TRBV5-4, the J call TRBJ2-5, with TRBD2 identical over 9 bases. V lost 1 base and J lost 6; bases outside the gene matches: 10. The CDR3 is made up of 16 amino acids. Germline V gene data show CDR1 as SGHNT and CDR2 as YYREEE (reference sequence). The CDR3 DNA reads as TGTGCCAGCAGCTTGAAGATGGCGGGAGGGCCACAGACCCAGTACTTC. As protein: CASSLKMAGGPQTQYF.

V and J are TRBV19 and TRBJ2-2; TRBD1 matches at 11 bases. This CDR3 has 15 amino acids. With V trimmed by 5 bases and J by 6 bases, 5 bases remained unmatched. The germline V gene has CDR1 LNHDA and CDR2 SQIVND (reference sequence). The CDR3 spells CASSVDRGRPGELFF. CDR3 DNA sequence: TGTGCCAGTAGTGTGGACAGGGGGCGACCCGGGGAGCTGTTTTTT.

J is TRBJ2-1 and V is TRBV9; tentative D call: TRBD2 (6 bases). V lost 4 bases and J 7 bases, leaving 12 bases between the germline ends. CDR1 and CDR2 from the germline V gene are SGDLS and YYNGEE. This CDR3 region has 13 residues. CDR3 coding DNA: TGTGCCAGCAGCCGCTCGGCGGGAAATGAGCAGTTCTTC. This translates into CASSRSAGNEQFF.

V and J are TRBV19 and TRBJ2-3, with 9 bases lining up with TRBD2. CDR3 length: 14 residues. V was pared by 8 bases and J by 0 bases, with 3 bases of the junction left unmatched. Germline V gene sequence: CDR1 LNHDA, CDR2 SQIVND (reference sequence). As DNA, the CDR3 is TGTGCCAGTCGGCGGGAGGGGAGCACAGATACGCAGTATTTT. Translating it yields CASRREGSTDTQYF.

The V call is TRBV6-4, the J call TRBJ2-1; 11 nucleotides align to TRBD2. CDR3 length: 17 amino acids. J lost 4 bases, V lost 3 bases, and 8 bases had no gene match. Germline assignment: CDR1 MRHNA and CDR2 SNTAGT. CDR3: CASSDSPGTSGYNEQFF. CDR3 DNA: TGTGCCAGCAGTGATTCCCCAGGGACTAGCGGATACAATGAGCAGTTCTTC.

The chain uses TRBV11-2 and TRBJ1-2, with a tentative D call TRBD1 (5 bases). CDR1 and CDR2 from the germline V gene are SGHAT and FQNNGV. The length of the CDR3 is 14 residues. The V and J ends lost 0 bases and 9 bases respectively, with 14 bases between them. CDR3 nucleotides: TGTGCCAGCAGCTTAGACCGGACCGGGGGAAGCTACACCTTC. Translating gives CASSLDRTGGSYTF.

The chain has TRBV4-1 and TRBJ2-5; TRBD2 matches at 8 bases. Germline assignment: CDR1 MGHRA and CDR2 YSYEKL. The CDR3 length is 14 residues. Trimming took 2 bases from V and 5 from J; bases not matched to a gene: 4. The CDR3 DNA is TGCGCCAGCAGCCAACTCGCTAGCGGGGAGACCCAGTACTTC. It translates to CASSQLASGETQYF.

V is TRBV6-4 and J is TRBJ1-2; D is unresolved. Between the trimmed V and J ends, which lost 3 bases and 8 bases, there was a span of 13 bases. This CDR3 region has 13 residues. The V gene's germline CDR1 is MRHNA and CDR2 SNTAGT. The CDR3 sequence is CASSDGGWGGYTF. The CDR3 DNA reads TGTGCCAGCAGTGATGGAGGTTGGGGAGGCTACACCTTC.

This clone was seen more than once but under ten times. The J gene is TRBJ1-1, the V gene TRBV2; maybe TRBD1 (5 bases). Germline values: CDR1 SNHLY, CDR2 FYNNEI. V dropped 7 bases and J dropped 8 bases, with 17 bases sitting between them. The CDR3 loop spans 13 amino acids. Written as DNA, the CDR3 is TGTGCCAGCATGGGGGGTCACACCGAGGAAGCTTTCTTT. Translation: CASMGGHTEEAFF.

The rearrangement links TRBV6-5 to TRBJ1-2; possible D gene TRBD1, 6 bases. Germline V gene data show CDR1 as MNHEY and CDR2 as SVGAGI. CDR3 length equals 14 residues. The V end lost 2 bases, the J end lost 4 bases, and 11 bases lay between the germline ends. The CDR3 region is CASSYQGSGYGYTF. The CDR3 DNA follows: TGTGCCAGCAGTTACCAGGGGTCGGGCTATGGCTACACCTTC.

The rearrangement links TRBV6-6 to TRBJ2-7; TRBD2 is a possible D gene (7 bases). The CDR3 covers 14 residues. Looked up from germline, CDR1 is MNHNY and CDR2 is SVGAGI (reference sequence). V lost 2 bases, J lost 2 bases, and 10 bases lay in between. The CDR3 DNA follows: TGTGCCAGCAGTTACGCGGGGGCCCCCTACGAGCAGTACTTC. Amino acid sequence: CASSYAGAPYEQYF.

This chain joins TRBV11-3 and TRBJ2-1, with 9 bases matching TRBD1. The CDR3 is 15 amino acids. J was trimmed by 6 bases and V by 2 bases; bases with no gene match: 5. Germline CDR1 and CDR2: SGHNT and YENEEA. The CDR3 DNA reads as TGTGCCAGCAGCTTAACGGGACAGGGTACCAATGAGCAGTTCTTC. It encodes CASSLTGQGTNEQFF.

The chain has TRBV13 and TRBJ2-7; tentatively, D is TRBD1 (6 bases). The germline V and J ends were trimmed by 1 base and 5 bases, with 15 bases remaining between them. The CDR3 length is 15 residues. Germline values: CDR1 PRHDT, CDR2 FYEKMQ (reference sequence). CDR3 in amino acids: CASSLDVGGSHEQYF. CDR3 DNA sequence: TGTGCCAGCAGCTTAGATGTAGGGGGTAGCCACGAGCAGTACTTC.

The rearrangement joins TRBV5-8 to TRBJ2-7; D unresolved. The CDR3 totals 15 residues. Trimming left V 0 bases short and J 5 bases short, with 15 bases between. Germline V CDR1 and CDR2: SGHTS, YDEGEE. The CDR3 sequence: CASSLGLIGSDEQYF. In nucleotides, the CDR3 is TGTGCCAGCAGCTTGGGGCTAATCGGGTCTGACGAGCAGTACTTC.

The chain employs TRBV2 and TRBJ2-5; TRBD1 aligns across 7 bases. Germline lookup yields CDR1 SNHLY and CDR2 FYNNEI. The CDR3 sequence is 12 residues long. CDR3 amino acids: CVSRTGQETQYF. Written as DNA, the CDR3 is TGTGTCTCCCGGACAGGCCAAGAGACCCAGTACTTC.

The chain carries TRBV19 and TRBJ1-5; D not certain. Germline V CDR1 and CDR2: LNHDA, SQIVND (reference sequence). The CDR3 is 13 residues long. Trimming left V 7 bases short and J 0 bases short, with 7 bases between. The CDR3 nucleotides read TGTGCCAGTAAATACGGTAGCAATCAGCCCCAGCATTTT. Residues: CASKYGSNQPQHF.

The chain joins TRBV28 to TRBJ1-1; D gene unclear. Germline-derived CDR1 and CDR2 are MDHEN and SYDVKM. V was pared by 1 base and J by 8 bases, with 5 bases between. The CDR3 totals 11 residues. The CDR3 DNA follows: TGTGCCAGCAGTTTATCCAGGGAAGCTTTCTTT. Amino acids: CASSLSREAFF.

The rearrangement joins TRBV6-1 to TRBJ1-1, with D tentatively TRBD1 (5 bases). The CDR3 spans 13 residues. Germline-derived CDR1 and CDR2 are MNHNS and SASEGT. V lost 5 bases and J 4 bases, leaving 11 bases between the germline ends. Written as DNA, the CDR3 is TGTGCCAGCAGTCTACAGGTTCCCACTGAAGCTTTCTTT. This sequence encodes CASSLQVPTEAFF.

This clone appeared a single time. The chain is built from TRBV5-1 and TRBJ1-2; D call uncertain. This CDR3 has 14 amino acids. CDR1 SGHRS and CDR2 YFSETQ come from the germline V gene. V shed 1 base and J shed 3 bases, with 10 bases lying between them. The CDR3 nucleotides are TGCGCCAGCAGCTTGCCGCGGGGAGACTATGGCTACACCTTC. Translating gives CASSLPRGDYGYTF.

V and J are TRBV4-1 and TRBJ1-1, with 9 bases fitting TRBD1. The junction had 15 bases not matched to a gene; V was cut back by 0 bases and J by 4 bases. CDR1 and CDR2 from the germline V gene are MGHRA and YSYEKL. CDR3 length: 19 amino acids. CDR3 protein: CASSQDIYTGGLLGTEAFF. DNA for the CDR3: TGCGCCAGCAGCCAAGATATTTATACAGGGGGCCTATTGGGCACTGAAGCTTTCTTT.

This rearrangement joins TRBV19 to TRBJ1-1; a possible D gene is TRBD1 (6 bases). The CDR3 runs to 15 residues. Per the germline V gene, CDR1 is LNHDA and CDR2 is SQIVND (reference sequence). V lost 5 bases to trimming and J lost 5 bases, with 18 bases between them. DNA of the CDR3: TGTGCCAGTAGTTATGGTGGGGGGCGGGAGACTGAAGCTTTCTTT. Residues: CASSYGGGRETEAFF.

V usage is TRBV7-2 and J usage is TRBJ2-5; 10 bases fit TRBD2. Trimming at V came to 3 bases and at J to 11 bases, leaving 15 bases not matched to a gene. The CDR3 length is 16 residues. Germline CDR1 and CDR2: SGHTA and FQGNSA. The CDR3 DNA sequence: TGTGCCAGCAGCTTTTCTACTAGCGGGGCCCTGGGGAAGCAGTACTTC. It translates to CASSFSTSGALGKQYF.

The gene calls are TRBV6-4 and TRBJ2-3, with 9 bases identical to TRBD1. The CDR3 totals 14 residues. Trimming took 6 bases from V and 1 from J; bases not matched to a gene: 2. Germline values: CDR1 MRHNA, CDR2 SNTAGT. The CDR3, as DNA: TGTGCCAGCAGGCGGGACAGGGGCACAGATACGCAGTATTTT. The encoded protein is CASRRDRGTDTQYF.

This clone was found a few times. The CDR3 DNA follows: TGCGCCAGCAGCGCCACTAGCGGGGGGTGGGCAGATACGCAGTATTTT. Its translation: CASSATSGGWADTQYF. The V call is TRBV5-1, the J call TRBJ2-3, with 12 bases fitting TRBD2. The J segment lost 4 bases and the V segment lost 4 bases, leaving 7 bases of the junction unmatched. The CDR3 extends over 16 amino acids. Germline lookup yields CDR1 SGHRS and CDR2 YFSETQ.

This chain links TRBV6-1 with TRBJ2-7, with a tentative D call TRBD1 (5 bases). Deletions cut 10 bases from V and 6 bases from J, with 13 bases between. The CDR3 contains 11 residues. Germline CDR1 is MNHNS and CDR2 is SASEGT. The DNA of the CDR3 is TGTGCCATCCGGACACCCCTCGAGCAGTACTTC. Translated: CAIRTPLEQYF.

This clone occurred a few times. The V gene is TRBV6-5, the J gene TRBJ2-3; 7 bases line up with TRBD1. The CDR3 covers 15 residues. V lost 6 bases, J lost 0 bases, and 6 bases stayed unmatched. Per germline, CDR1 MNHEY and CDR2 SVGAGI. DNA of the CDR3: TGTGCCAGCAGGCGACAGGGTGCTAGCACAGATACGCAGTATTTT. Translated: CASRRQGASTDTQYF.

The chain carries TRBV5-4 and TRBJ2-5; TRBD2 aligns across 9 bases. V shed 5 bases and J 5 bases; nucleotides not matched to a gene: 7. Germline V gene data show CDR1 as SGHNT and CDR2 as YYREEE (reference sequence). This CDR3 is 14 amino acids long. This chain's CDR3 is CASSPGTSRETQYF. The CDR3 DNA sequence: TGTGCCAGCAGTCCCGGGACTAGCCGGGAGACCCAGTACTTC.

This chain links TRBV6-5 with TRBJ1-4; 7 bases line up with TRBD1. The CDR3 is 14 amino acids. V lost 7 bases, J lost 7 bases, and 9 bases stayed unmatched. The V gene's germline CDR1 is MNHEY and CDR2 SVGAGI. The DNA of the CDR3 is TGTGCCAGCACCGACAGGGAGGAGGGTGAAAAACTGTTTTTT. It specifies CASTDREEGEKLFF.